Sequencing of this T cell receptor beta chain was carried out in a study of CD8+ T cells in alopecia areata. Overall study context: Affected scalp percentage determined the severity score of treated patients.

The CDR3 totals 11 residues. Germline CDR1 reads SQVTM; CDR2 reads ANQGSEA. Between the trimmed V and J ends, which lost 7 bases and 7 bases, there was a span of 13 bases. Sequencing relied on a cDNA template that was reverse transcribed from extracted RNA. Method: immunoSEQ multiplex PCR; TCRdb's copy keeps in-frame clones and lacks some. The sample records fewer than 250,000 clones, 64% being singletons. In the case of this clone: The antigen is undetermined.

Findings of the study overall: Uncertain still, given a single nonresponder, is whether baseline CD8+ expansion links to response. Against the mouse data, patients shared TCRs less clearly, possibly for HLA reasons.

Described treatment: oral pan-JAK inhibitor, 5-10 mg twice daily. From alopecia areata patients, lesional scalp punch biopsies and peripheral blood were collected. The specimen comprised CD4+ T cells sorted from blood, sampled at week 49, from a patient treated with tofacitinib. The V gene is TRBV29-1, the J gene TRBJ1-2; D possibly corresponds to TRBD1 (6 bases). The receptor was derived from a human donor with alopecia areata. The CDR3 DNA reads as TGCAGCGCCACAGGGTCGGGTGGCTACACCTTC. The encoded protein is CSATGSGGYTF.